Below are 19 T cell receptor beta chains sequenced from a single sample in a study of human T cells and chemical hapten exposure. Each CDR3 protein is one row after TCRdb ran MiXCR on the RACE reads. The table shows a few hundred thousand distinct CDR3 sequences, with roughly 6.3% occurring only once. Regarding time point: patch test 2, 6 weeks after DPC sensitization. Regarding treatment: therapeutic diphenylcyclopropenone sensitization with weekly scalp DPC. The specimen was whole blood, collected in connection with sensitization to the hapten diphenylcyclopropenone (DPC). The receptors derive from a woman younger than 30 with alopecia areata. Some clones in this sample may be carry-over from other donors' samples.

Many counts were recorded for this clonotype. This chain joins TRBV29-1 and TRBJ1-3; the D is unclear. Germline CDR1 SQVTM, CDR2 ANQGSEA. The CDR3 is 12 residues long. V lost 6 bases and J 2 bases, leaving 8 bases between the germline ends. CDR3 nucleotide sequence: TGCAGCGTCTCTGCACCTGGAAACACCATATATTTT. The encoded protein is CSVSAPGNTIYF.

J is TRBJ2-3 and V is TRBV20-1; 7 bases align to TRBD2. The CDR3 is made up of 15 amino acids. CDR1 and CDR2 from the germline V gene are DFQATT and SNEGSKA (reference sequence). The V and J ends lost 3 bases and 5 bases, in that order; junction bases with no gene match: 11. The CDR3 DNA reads TGCAGTGCTAGTAATCTAGCGGCCTTGGAAGATACGCAGTATTTT. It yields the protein CSASNLAALEDTQYF.

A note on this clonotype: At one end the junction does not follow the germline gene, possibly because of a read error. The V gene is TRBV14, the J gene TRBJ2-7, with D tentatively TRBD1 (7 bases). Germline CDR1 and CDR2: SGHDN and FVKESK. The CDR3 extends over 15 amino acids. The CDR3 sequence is CANSQGGRLSYEQYF. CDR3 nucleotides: TGTGCCAACAGCCAGGGGGGCAGGCTTTCCTACGAGCAGTACTTC.

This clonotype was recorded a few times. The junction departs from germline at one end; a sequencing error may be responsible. CDR3 amino acids: CASSSRQGNTQYF. The CDR3 bases are TGTGCCAGCAGCTCAAGACAGGGGAACACTCAGTACTTC. The V call is TRBV5-6, the J call TRBJ2-4; 8 positions agree with TRBD1. There are 13 residues in the CDR3. Germline lookup yields CDR1 SGHDT and CDR2 YYEEEE.

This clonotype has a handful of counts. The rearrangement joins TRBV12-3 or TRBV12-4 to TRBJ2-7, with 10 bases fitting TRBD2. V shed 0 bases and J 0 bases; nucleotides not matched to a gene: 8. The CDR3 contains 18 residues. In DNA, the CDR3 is TGTGCCAGCAGTTTAGCTCCGGGACTAGCGCAGAGCTCCTACGAGCAGTACTTC. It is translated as CASSLAPGLAQSSYEQYF.

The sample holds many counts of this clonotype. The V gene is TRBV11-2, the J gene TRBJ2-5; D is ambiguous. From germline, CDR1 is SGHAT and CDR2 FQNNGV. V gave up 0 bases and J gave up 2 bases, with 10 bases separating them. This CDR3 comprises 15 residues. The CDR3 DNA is TGTGCCAGCAGCTTAGAAGTGGGGTTACAAGAGACCCAGTACTTC. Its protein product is CASSLEVGLQETQYF.

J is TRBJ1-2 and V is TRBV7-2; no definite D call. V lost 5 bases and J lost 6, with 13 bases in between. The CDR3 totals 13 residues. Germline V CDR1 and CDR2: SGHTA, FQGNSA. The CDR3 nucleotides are TGTGCCAGCAGCCAGGAAACTTTGGATGGCTACACCTTC. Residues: CASSQETLDGYTF. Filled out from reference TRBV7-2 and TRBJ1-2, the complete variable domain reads GAGVSQSPSNKVTEKGKDVELRCDPISGHTALYWYRQSLGQGLEFLIYFQGNSAPDKSGLPSDRFSAERTGGSVSTLTIQRTQQEDSAVYLCASSQETLDGYTFGSGTRLTVV.

DNA for the CDR3: TGTGCCAGCAGCTTAGGACAGGGGGCGCGGAGCACTGAAGCTTTCTTT. It specifies CASSLGQGARSTEAFF. The J gene is TRBJ1-1, the V gene TRBV5-6; TRBD1 matches at 11 bases. Germline CDR1 and CDR2: SGHDT and YYEEEE. The CDR3 sequence is 16 residues long. Germline trimming cut 2 bases from V and 4 bases from J; bases unmatched to any gene: 7.

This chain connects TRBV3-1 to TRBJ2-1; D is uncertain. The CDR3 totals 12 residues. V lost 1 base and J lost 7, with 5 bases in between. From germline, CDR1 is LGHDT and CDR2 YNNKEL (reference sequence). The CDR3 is CASSQVGNEQFF. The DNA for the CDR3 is TGTGCCAGCAGCCAAGTGGGGAATGAGCAGTTCTTC.

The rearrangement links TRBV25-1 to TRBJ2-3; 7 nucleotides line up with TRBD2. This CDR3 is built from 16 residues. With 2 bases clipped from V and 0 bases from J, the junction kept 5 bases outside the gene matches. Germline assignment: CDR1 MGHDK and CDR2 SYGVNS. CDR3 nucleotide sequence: TGTGCCAGCAGTGAAGAGGGCGGGGGTAGCACAGATACGCAGTATTTT. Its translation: CASSEEGGGSTDTQYF.

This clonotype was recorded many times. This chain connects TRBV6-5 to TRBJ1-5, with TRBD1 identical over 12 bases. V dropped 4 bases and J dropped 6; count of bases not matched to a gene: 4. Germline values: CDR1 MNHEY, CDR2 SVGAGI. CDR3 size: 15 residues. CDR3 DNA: TGTGCCAGCAGTTGGGGACAGGGGGCCGGTCAGCCCCAGCATTTT. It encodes CASSWGQGAGQPQHF.

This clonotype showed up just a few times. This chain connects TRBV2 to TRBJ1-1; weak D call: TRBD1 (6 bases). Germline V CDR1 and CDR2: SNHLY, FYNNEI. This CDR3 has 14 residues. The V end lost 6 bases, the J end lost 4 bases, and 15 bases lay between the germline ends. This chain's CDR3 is CASRLRTESTEAFF. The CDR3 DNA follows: TGTGCCAGCAGACTTCGGACAGAGAGCACTGAAGCTTTCTTT.

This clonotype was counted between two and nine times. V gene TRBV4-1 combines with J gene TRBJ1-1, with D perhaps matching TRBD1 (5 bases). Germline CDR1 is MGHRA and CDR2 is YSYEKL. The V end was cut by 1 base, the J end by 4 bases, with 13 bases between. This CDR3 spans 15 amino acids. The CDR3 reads CASSQVRSGATEAFF. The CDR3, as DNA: TGCGCCAGCAGCCAAGTGAGATCCGGGGCCACTGAAGCTTTCTTT.

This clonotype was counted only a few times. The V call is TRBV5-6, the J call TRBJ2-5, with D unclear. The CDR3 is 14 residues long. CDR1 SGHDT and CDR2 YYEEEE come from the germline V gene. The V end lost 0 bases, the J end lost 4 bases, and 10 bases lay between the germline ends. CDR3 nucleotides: TGTGCCAGCAGCTTGGAGGAGTTTGGAGAGACCCAGTACTTC. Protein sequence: CASSLEEFGETQYF. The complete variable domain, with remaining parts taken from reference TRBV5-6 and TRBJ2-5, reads DAGVTQSPTHLIKTRGQQVTLRCSPKSGHDTVSWYQQALGQGPQFIFQYYEEEERQRGNFPDRFSGHQFPNYSSELNVNALLLGDSALYLCASSLEEFGETQYFGPGTRLLVL.

The CDR3 DNA reads TGCGCCAGCAGCCAACGTCCCGGGACAGGGGTTGGACGAGATACGCAGTATTTT. Translated: CASSQRPGTGVGRDTQYF. The chain links TRBV4-1 to TRBJ2-3; TRBD1 matches 10 bases. The V segment lost 2 bases and the J segment 5 bases; nucleotides outside the gene matches: 13. Germline V CDR1 and CDR2: MGHRA, YSYEKL. The CDR3 consists of 18 residues.

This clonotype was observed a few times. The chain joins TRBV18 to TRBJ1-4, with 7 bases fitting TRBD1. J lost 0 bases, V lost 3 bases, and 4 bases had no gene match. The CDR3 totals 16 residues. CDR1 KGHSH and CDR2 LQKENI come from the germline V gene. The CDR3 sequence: CASSPSGTATNEKLFF. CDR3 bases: TGTGCCAGCTCACCGTCCGGGACAGCAACTAATGAAAAACTGTTTTTT.

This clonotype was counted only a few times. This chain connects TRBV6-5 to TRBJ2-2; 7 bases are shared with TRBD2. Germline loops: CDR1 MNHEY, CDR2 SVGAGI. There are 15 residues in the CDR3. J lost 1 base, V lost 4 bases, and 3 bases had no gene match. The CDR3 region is CASSLSGENTGELFF. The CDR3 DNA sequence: TGTGCCAGCAGTTTAAGCGGGGAGAACACCGGGGAGCTGTTTTTT.

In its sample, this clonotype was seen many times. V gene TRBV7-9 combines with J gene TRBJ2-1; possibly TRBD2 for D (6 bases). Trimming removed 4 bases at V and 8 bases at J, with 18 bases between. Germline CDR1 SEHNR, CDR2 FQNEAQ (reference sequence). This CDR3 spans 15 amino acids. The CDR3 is CASSSGGEKWDEQFF. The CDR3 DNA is TGTGCCAGCAGCTCCGGCGGGGAAAAGTGGGATGAGCAGTTCTTC.

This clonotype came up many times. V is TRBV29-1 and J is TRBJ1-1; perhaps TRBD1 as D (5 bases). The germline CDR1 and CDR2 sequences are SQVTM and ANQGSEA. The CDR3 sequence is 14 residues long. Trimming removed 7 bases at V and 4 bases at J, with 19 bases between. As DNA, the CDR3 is TGCAGCGCCCTCATGTATCCTAGGGGCACTGAAGCTTTCTTT. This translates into CSALMYPRGTEAFF.